There are many counts of the clone carrying this T cell receptor beta chain. The source of the sample is a study of T cells in Graves' hyperthyroidism and ophthalmopathy. Template material for amplifying TCR beta CDR3 regions consisted of RNA transcripts. During a first-round RT-PCR of the TCR CDR3, the HTBI primer set was used. TCRdb processed the multiplex PCR reads anew with MiXCR; each CDR3 protein has one entry. The sample holds 530,000 or so distinct CDR3 sequences, approximately 25% seen once. The specimen was blood. The sequence was collected from a woman aged 25 to 39 with Graves' ophthalmopathy.

CDR3 in amino acids: CATSDLLGQPQHF. The CDR3 nucleotides are TGTGCCACCAGTGATTTGTTGGGTCAGCCCCAGCATTTT. The chain combines TRBV24-1 with TRBJ1-5; D remains unclear. V was trimmed by 0 bases and J by 6 bases, leaving 5 bases between them. The germline CDR1 and CDR2 sequences are KGHDR and SFDVKD. This CDR3 is built from 13 residues.